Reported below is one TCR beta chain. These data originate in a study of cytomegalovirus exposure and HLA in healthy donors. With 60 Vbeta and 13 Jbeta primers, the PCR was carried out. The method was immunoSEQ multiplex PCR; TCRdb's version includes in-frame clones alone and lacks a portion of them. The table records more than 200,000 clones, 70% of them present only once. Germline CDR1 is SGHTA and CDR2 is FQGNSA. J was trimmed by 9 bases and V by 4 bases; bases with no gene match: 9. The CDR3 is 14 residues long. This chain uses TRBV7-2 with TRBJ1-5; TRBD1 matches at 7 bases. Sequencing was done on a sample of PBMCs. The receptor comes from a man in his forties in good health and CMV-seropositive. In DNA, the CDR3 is TGTGCCAGCAGCTCGGGACAGCCTAATGCGCCCCAGCATTTT. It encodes CASSSGQPNAPQHF.